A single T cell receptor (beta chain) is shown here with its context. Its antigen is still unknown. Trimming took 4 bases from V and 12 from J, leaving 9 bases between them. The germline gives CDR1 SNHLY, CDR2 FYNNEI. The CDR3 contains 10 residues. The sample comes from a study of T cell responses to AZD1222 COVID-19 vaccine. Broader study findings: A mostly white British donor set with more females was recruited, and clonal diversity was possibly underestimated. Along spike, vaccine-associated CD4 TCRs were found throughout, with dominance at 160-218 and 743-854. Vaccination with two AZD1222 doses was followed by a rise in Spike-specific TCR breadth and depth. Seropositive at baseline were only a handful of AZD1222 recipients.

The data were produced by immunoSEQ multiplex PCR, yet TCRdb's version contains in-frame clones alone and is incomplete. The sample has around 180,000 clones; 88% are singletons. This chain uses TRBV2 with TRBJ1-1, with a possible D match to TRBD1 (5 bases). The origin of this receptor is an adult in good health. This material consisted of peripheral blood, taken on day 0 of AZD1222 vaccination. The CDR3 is CASSGEGTFF. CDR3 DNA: TGTGCCAGCAGTGGGGAGGGGACTTTCTTT.